The 23 T cell receptor beta chains listed next were all sequenced from one sample in a study of T cells after yellow fever vaccination (dated by TCRdb to about 2019). According to the study, the label for this sample's treatment or condition signals: live attenuated yellow fever vaccine strain. Library method: 5' RACE. Sequencing was performed on an Illumina NovaSeq 6000. TCRdb reprocessing: public reads trimmed at Q25 with fastp, clones called with MiXCR, in-frame beta chains kept. CDR3 protein sequences are deduplicated, and each keeps its most common genes and DNA. For this sample there are under 500,000 distinct CDR3 sequences; roughly a sixth appear just once. Together, the top ten hold roughly a sixth of the sample. The specimen was PBMCs, collected before the yellow fever booster vaccination. Source of these receptors: a man between 18 and 29 years old who received the YFV17D yellow fever vaccine.

This clonotype was counted only a few times. V usage is TRBV4-1 and J usage is TRBJ2-5; D unclear. The CDR3 contains 15 residues. Germline V gives CDR1 MGHRA, CDR2 YSYEKL. The V end lost 1 base, the J end lost 5 bases, and 14 bases lay between the germline ends. The CDR3 DNA sequence: TGCGCCAGCAGCCAAGTTTCCGGGCTCCGGGAGACCCAGTACTTC. It encodes CASSQVSGLRETQYF.

This clonotype was counted only a few times. The rearrangement joins TRBV5-5 to TRBJ1-6; D is unclear. Germline V gene data show CDR1 as SGHKS and CDR2 as YYEKEE (reference sequence). Trimming pared 2 bases from V and 4 bases from J, leaving 7 bases between. There are 14 residues in the CDR3. CDR3 amino acids: CASSFTVYNSPLHF. CDR3 bases: TGTGCCAGCAGCTTCACGGTATATAATTCACCCCTCCACTTT.

This clonotype has only a few counts. The rearrangement links TRBV2 to TRBJ2-4; a weak D match, TRBD1 (5 bases). V shed 2 bases and J shed 8 bases, with 16 bases lying between them. Looked up from germline, CDR1 is SNHLY and CDR2 is FYNNEI. This CDR3 is built from 15 residues. The CDR3 sequence is CASSESLAGADIQYF. The CDR3 coding sequence is TGTGCCAGCAGTGAATCGTTGGCTGGGGCGGACATTCAGTACTTC. Complete variable domain (other parts from reference TRBV2 and TRBJ2-4): EPEVTQTPSHQVTQMGQEVILRCVPISNHLYFYWYRQILGQKVEFLVSFYNNEISEKSEIFDDQFSVERPDGSNFTLKIRSTKLEDSAMYFCASSESLAGADIQYFGAGTRLSVL.

This clonotype has just a few counts. This chain joins TRBV12-3 or TRBV12-4 and TRBJ2-2; maybe TRBD1 (6 bases). Trimming pared 6 bases from V and 0 bases from J, leaving 11 bases between. This CDR3 is 15 amino acids long. CDR3 DNA sequence: TGTGCCAGCAGAAGGGGGTGGGCGAACACCGGGGAGCTGTTTTTT. Amino acid sequence: CASRRGWANTGELFF.

This chain uses TRBV7-3 with TRBJ2-3; 9 bases agree with TRBD2. This CDR3 comprises 15 residues. J was trimmed by 2 bases and V by 5 bases; bases with no gene match: 5. Germline V gene lookup returns CDR1 SGHTA and CDR2 FQGTGA. The CDR3 DNA follows: TGTGCCAGCAGCATGAGCGGGGGGCCCACAGATACGCAGTATTTT. The encoded protein is CASSMSGGPTDTQYF.

This clonotype was picked up a small number of times. CDR3 protein: CATSERTVAGDTGELFF. CDR3 sequence (DNA): TGTGCCACCAGTGAAAGGACAGTCGCGGGTGACACCGGGGAGCTGTTTTTT. The chain has TRBV24-1 and TRBJ2-2, with D possibly TRBD1 on 6 matching bases. CDR3 size: 17 residues. The germline CDR1 and CDR2 sequences are KGHDR and SFDVKD. V lost 4 bases, J lost 3 bases, and 17 bases lay in between.

The V gene is TRBV5-1, the J gene TRBJ1-1; D is possibly TRBD1 (6 bases). Germline CDR1 reads SGHRS; CDR2 reads YFSETQ. The CDR3 consists of 19 residues. V lost 1 base to trimming and J lost 0 bases, with 22 bases between them. The CDR3 region is CASSLQGMGGAGMNTEAFF. The CDR3 DNA reads as TGCGCCAGCAGCTTGCAAGGTATGGGGGGCGCGGGGATGAACACTGAAGCTTTCTTT.

This chain connects TRBV30 to TRBJ2-3; the D gene is possibly TRBD2 (6 bases). Trimming removed 5 bases from V and 0 bases from J, with 18 bases in between. Looked up from germline, CDR1 is GTSNPN and CDR2 is SVGIG (reference sequence). The CDR3 covers 16 residues. The chain's CDR3 is CAWATRGTPSTDTQYF. The CDR3 nucleotides are TGTGCCTGGGCGACTAGAGGGACCCCTAGCACAGATACGCAGTATTTT.

A few counts support this clonotype. The V and J genes are TRBV9 and TRBJ2-1, with TRBD1 as a possible D gene (6 bases). Germline values: CDR1 SGDLS, CDR2 YYNGEE. The CDR3 is 15 residues long. V lost 0 bases, J lost 6 bases, and 13 bases lay in between. CDR3: CASSVGGGLLNEQFF. CDR3 nucleotide sequence: TGTGCCAGCAGCGTAGGTGGGGGCCTCCTCAATGAGCAGTTCTTC.

This rearrangement joins TRBV6-1 to TRBJ1-1; no clear D. The germline V gene encodes CDR1 MNHNS and CDR2 SASEGT. There are 11 residues in the CDR3. The ends were cut back, 10 bases at V and 4 bases at J, with 10 bases in the middle. The chain's CDR3 is CAIRPVTEAFF. The CDR3 nucleotides read TGTGCCATACGTCCGGTCACTGAAGCTTTCTTT.

The CDR3 nucleotides read TGTGCCAGCAGTTACTCGCGTTATCAGCCCCAGCATTTT. Translation: CASSYSRYQPQHF. The chain employs TRBV6-5 and TRBJ1-5; D unresolved. The CDR3 has 13 residues. V lost 0 bases to trimming and J lost 5 bases, with 5 bases between them. Germline CDR1 reads MNHEY; CDR2 reads SVGAGI.

In this sample, this clonotype turned up a few times. The chain is built from TRBV7-2 and TRBJ1-6, with D possibly being TRBD1 (6 bases). CDR3 size: 16 residues. The germline V gene has CDR1 SGHTA and CDR2 FQGNSA. The V gene lost 1 base and the J gene lost 8 bases, with 15 bases spanning the gap. As DNA, the CDR3 is TGTGCCAGCAGCTTAGTCGGGGGCGCGAGGGATTCACCCCTCCACTTT. It codes for CASSLVGGARDSPLHF.

Worth noting for this clonotype: The junction shows a germline mismatch at one end, possibly a read error. The chain joins TRBV4-1 to TRBJ1-4; D is perhaps TRBD1 (5 bases). Looked up from germline, CDR1 is MGHRA and CDR2 is YSYEKL. This CDR3 contains 15 residues. The CDR3 sequence is CASSQGSGTNEKLFF. The CDR3 coding sequence is TGCGCCAGCAGTCAAGGGTCAGGGACTAATGAAAAACTGTTTTTT.

This sequence joins TRBV6-5 and TRBJ1-6; D gene unclear. Between the trimmed V and J ends, which lost 0 bases and 5 bases, there was a span of 11 bases. This CDR3 is 16 amino acids long. Per the germline V gene, CDR1 is MNHEY and CDR2 is SVGAGI. CDR3 amino acids: CASSYSTPGDNSPLHF. The CDR3 DNA reads TGTGCCAGCAGTTACTCGACGCCGGGAGATAATTCACCCCTCCACTTT.

DNA for the CDR3: TGTGCCAGCTCACCACTAGGGTTAGGATCCTACAATGAGCAGTTCTTC. Amino acids: CASSPLGLGSYNEQFF. The chain employs TRBV18 and TRBJ2-1; D not resolved. Germline V gives CDR1 KGHSH, CDR2 LQKENI. Trimming took off 1 base at V and 1 base at J, with 11 bases between the two ends. There are 16 residues in the CDR3.

This clonotype has only a few counts. CDR3 nucleotides: TGCAGTGCTGAACGTAGTAACTATGGCTACACCTTC. Protein product: CSAERSNYGYTF. The chain employs TRBV20-1 and TRBJ1-2; no clear D gene. Germline V gene sequence: CDR1 DFQATT, CDR2 SNEGSKA (reference sequence). Trimming pared 5 bases from V and 1 base from J, leaving 8 bases between. The CDR3 consists of 12 residues.

This clonotype occurred a few times. The chain joins TRBV4-3 to TRBJ2-7, with D maybe TRBD1 (7 bases). The germline V gene encodes CDR1 LGHNA and CDR2 YSLEER. The V gene lost 0 bases and the J gene lost 6 bases, with 9 bases spanning the gap. The CDR3 sequence is 13 residues long. CDR3 residues: CASSQDQGGEQYF. In DNA form, the CDR3 reads TGCGCCAGCAGCCAAGATCAGGGGGGCGAGCAGTACTTC.

The chain links TRBV6-5 to TRBJ1-2; the D is unclear. Germline values: CDR1 MNHEY, CDR2 SVGAGI. This CDR3 is 13 amino acids long. The V end lost 2 bases, the J end lost 8 bases, and 12 bases lay between the germline ends. CDR3 residues: CASSYGERWGYTF. CDR3 DNA: TGTGCCAGCAGTTACGGGGAGAGATGGGGCTACACCTTC.

The V call is TRBV6-6, the J call TRBJ1-2, with a weak D call TRBD1 (6 bases). V lost 5 bases, J lost 9 bases, and 25 bases lay in between. This CDR3 spans 16 amino acids. Germline CDR1 MNHNY, CDR2 SVGAGI (reference sequence). CDR3 sequence (DNA): TGTGCCAGCAGTGCCGGGACATATCAACATAGTACCCGCTACACCTTC. Its protein is CASSAGTYQHSTRYTF.

CDR3 residues: CATVGGTENSPLHF. The CDR3 DNA sequence: TGTGCCACTGTGGGGGGGACGGAGAATTCACCCCTCCACTTT. This rearrangement joins TRBV24-1 to TRBJ1-6, with D possibly matching TRBD1 (5 bases). With 10 bases removed from V and 7 bases from J, the gap between germline ends came to 16 bases. The germline V gene has CDR1 KGHDR and CDR2 SFDVKD. The CDR3 has 14 amino acids.

The J gene is TRBJ2-7, the V gene TRBV7-9; D unresolved. CDR3 length equals 15 residues. V dropped 5 bases and J dropped 0 bases, with 14 bases sitting between them. The germline CDR1 and CDR2 sequences are SEHNR and FQNEAQ (reference sequence). The CDR3 loop reads CASSPPSRSSYEQYV. CDR3 DNA: TGTGCCAGCAGCCCCCCCAGTCGGAGCTCCTACGAGCAGTACGTC.

The chain links TRBV7-9 to TRBJ1-1, with D unclear. This CDR3 has 11 residues. The germline CDR1 and CDR2 sequences are SEHNR and FQNEAQ (reference sequence). V dropped 1 base and J dropped 9 bases, with 6 bases sitting between them. CDR3 loop: CASSLERKAFF. In nucleotides, the CDR3 is TGTGCCAGCAGCTTAGAGAGGAAAGCTTTCTTT. The variable domain in full, completed from reference TRBV7-9 and TRBJ1-1, reads DTGVSQNPRHKITKRGQNVTFRCDPISEHNRLYWYRQTLGQGPEFLTYFQNEAQLEKSRLLSDRFSAERPKGSFSTLEIQRTEQGDSAMYLCASSLERKAFFGQGTRLTVV.

The chain uses TRBV6-6 and TRBJ2-1, with TRBD1 matching over 7 bases. This CDR3 has 15 amino acids. In germline, CDR1 is MNHNY, CDR2 SVGAGI (reference sequence). Trimming took 2 bases from V and 5 from J; bases not matched to a gene: 6. In DNA, the CDR3 is TGTGCCAGCAGTTACCTTGGGACAGAAGACAATGAGCAGTTCTTC. Residues: CASSYLGTEDNEQFF.